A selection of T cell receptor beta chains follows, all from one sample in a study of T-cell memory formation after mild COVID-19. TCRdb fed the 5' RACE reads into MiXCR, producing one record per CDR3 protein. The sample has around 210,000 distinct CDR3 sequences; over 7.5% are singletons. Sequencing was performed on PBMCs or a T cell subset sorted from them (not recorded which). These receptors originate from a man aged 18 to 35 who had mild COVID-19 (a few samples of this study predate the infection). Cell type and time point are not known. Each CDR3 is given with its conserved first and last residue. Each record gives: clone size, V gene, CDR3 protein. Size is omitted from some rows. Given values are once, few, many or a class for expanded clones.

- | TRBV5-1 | CASSQDRATEAFF
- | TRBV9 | CASSVDLAGVQDTQYF
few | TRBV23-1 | CASSQPPSEPNTDTQYF
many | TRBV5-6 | CASSLVSGIRSVFF
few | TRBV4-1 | CASSQGPGQGHDEQFF
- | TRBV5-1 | CASSQGLAGELFF
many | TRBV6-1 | CASSERGYGYTF
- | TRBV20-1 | CSASQGNEQFF
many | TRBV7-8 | CASSLRNSLNTGELFF
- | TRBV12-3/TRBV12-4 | CASSTRQGKRYEQYF
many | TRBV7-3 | CASGIDRVPGELFF
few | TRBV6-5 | CASSREGKGGNTIYF
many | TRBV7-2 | CASSSGTGYEQYF
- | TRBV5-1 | CASSIQAPGELFF
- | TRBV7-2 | CASSFVGLAGNNEQFF
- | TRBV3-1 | CASSLRVRDEQFF
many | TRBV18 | CASSLEATGTYGYTF
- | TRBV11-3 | CASSSTSRQEAFF
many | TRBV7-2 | CASSETGATDTQYF
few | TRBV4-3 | CASSRIGQGNEKLFF
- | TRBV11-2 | CASSLNTGISTDTQYF
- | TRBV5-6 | CASGDTGAVWYF
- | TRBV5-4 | CASSMEGTRSDTQYF
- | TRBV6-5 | CASRDQGAGNQPQHF
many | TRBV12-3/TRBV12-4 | CASSLARGITYEQFF
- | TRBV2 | CASSGTTNEKLFF
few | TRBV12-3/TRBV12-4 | CASTLTSGGRNIQYF
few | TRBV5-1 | CASSLGSRGSEAFF
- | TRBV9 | CASSVRSGGPGELFF
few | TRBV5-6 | CASSGETSGGSYNEQFF
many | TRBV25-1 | CASRGIREGYTF
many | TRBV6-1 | CASKRVGDYGYTF
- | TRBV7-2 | CASSQGGSAYGYTF
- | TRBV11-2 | CASSLVAGGDGNTIYF
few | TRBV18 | CASSPQKNTEAFF
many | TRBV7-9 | CASSLAGSWGDTIYF
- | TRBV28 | CASSSPGGRTDTQYF
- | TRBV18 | CASSPPHGTQPQHF
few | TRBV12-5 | CASAPRVTKDQPQHF
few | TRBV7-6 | CASGPGGGLDEQFF